The source of this T cell receptor beta chain is a study of blood T cell repertoires in COVID-19. At the level of the study: From the United States, Italy and Spain came samples of acute and convalescent COVID-19.

Trimming took 4 bases from V and 9 from J; bases not matched to a gene: 8. This CDR3 comprises 13 residues. Germline lookup yields CDR1 SGDLS and CDR2 YYNGEE. Per the study methods: Using reference gene primer amplification, nucleated cell counts were estimated. TCRdb's copy holds only in-frame clones and misses some; the assay was immunoSEQ multiplex PCR. V, J and clone size reflect that table, while D and trimming were determined from the DNA. This sample has 70,000 to 85,000 clones, with about four fifths found just once. This receptor was taken from a human donor in a cohort sampled during active COVID-19. Sequenced: peripheral blood. The rearrangement uses TRBV9 and TRBJ2-7; TRBD1 aligns across 9 bases. The CDR3 region is CASSPGQGMGQYF. In nucleotides, the CDR3 is TGTGCCAGCAGCCCCGGACAGGGGATGGGGCAGTACTTC. The whole variable domain, filled in from reference TRBV9 and TRBJ2-7, reads DSGVTQTPKHLITATGQRVTLRCSPRSGDLSVYWYQQSLDQGLQFLIQYYNGEERAKGNILERFSAQQFPDLHSELNLSSLELGDSALYFCASSPGQGMGQYFGPGTRLTVT.